This is a list of T cell receptor beta chains from one sample in a study of T cell responses to AZD1222 COVID-19 vaccine. This table comes from immunoSEQ multiplex PCR, and its TCRdb copy is limited to in-frame clones, with some not included. The sample lists tens of thousands of clones, 75% to 85% occurring once. Specimen: peripheral blood, collected on day 0 of AZD1222 vaccination. These receptors all come from an adult in good health. Both conserved end residues are part of each CDR3. The order of the fields is J gene, D gene, clone size, V gene, CDR3 protein, CDR3 DNA. The D gene is left open where the match is weak. Some rows have no size entry. The others give once, few or many, or a class for an expanded clone.

>TRBJ1-1|.|.|TRBV7-2
CASSPEGLNTEAFF
TGTGCCAGCAGCCCGGAGGGCCTGAACACTGAAGCTTTCTTT
>TRBJ2-3|TRBD2|.|TRBV7-3
CASSLTVRGVGDTQYF
TGTGCCAGCAGCTTAACGGTGCGGGGGGTAGGAGATACGCAGTATTTT
>TRBJ2-7|.|.|TRBV25-1
CASRERGTGFPYEQYF
TGTGCCAGCAGGGAGAGGGGGACGGGTTTTCCCTACGAGCAGTACTTC
>TRBJ2-1|TRBD2|.|TRBV14
CASSQELAGAYNEQFF
TGTGCCAGCAGCCAAGAGCTAGCGGGGGCCTACAATGAGCAGTTCTTC
>TRBJ1-1|.|.|TRBV12-5
CASVSSAFF
TGTGCTAGTGTCTCTAGTGCTTTCTTT
>TRBJ1-2|.|.|TRBV11-2
CASSWDAGKGGYTF
TGTGCCAGCAGCTGGGACGCCGGAAAGGGTGGCTACACCTTC
>TRBJ2-3|.|.|TRBV19
CASRPQSTSTDTQYF
TGTGCCAGTAGACCCCAATCGACGAGCACAGATACGCAGTATTTT
>TRBJ2-3|TRBD2|.|TRBV5-1
CASSLASGSSTDTQYF
TGCGCCAGCAGCTTAGCTAGCGGCTCTAGCACAGATACGCAGTATTTT
>TRBJ2-5|.|once|TRBV3-1/TRBV3-2
CASSQDRVGSETQYF
TGTGCCAGCAGCCAAGACAGGGTGGGATCGGAGACCCAGTACTTC
>TRBJ1-2|.|.|TRBV12-3/TRBV12-4
CASSPREGIGYTF
TGTGCCAGCAGTCCAAGGGAGGGAATCGGCTACACCTTC
>TRBJ1-6|TRBD1|.|TRBV15
CATSRTGDSPLHF
TGTGCCACCAGCAGGACAGGGGATTCACCCCTCCACTTT
>TRBJ2-5|TRBD2|.|TRBV10-3
CAISARTSGTQETQYF
TGTGCCATCAGTGCTAGGACTAGCGGAACCCAAGAGACCCAGTACTTC
>TRBJ2-1|.|.|TRBV14
CASRSRYEDNEQFF
TGTGCCAGCAGAAGCCGTTACGAAGACAATGAGCAGTTCTTC
>TRBJ2-1|TRBD2|.|TRBV19
CATLQAGGYNEQFF
TGTGCCACTTTGCAAGCGGGGGGCTACAATGAGCAGTTCTTC
>TRBJ2-7|.|.|TRBV3-1/TRBV3-2
CASSQVITVEDEQYF
TGTGCCAGCAGCCAAGTCATAACCGTAGAAGACGAGCAGTACTTC
>TRBJ2-3|TRBD1|once|TRBV7-6
CASSLDRGLGTDTQYF
TGTGCCAGCAGCTTAGACAGGGGGTTGGGCACAGATACGCAGTATTTT
>TRBJ2-7|.|.|TRBV9
CASSVDSGTVNEQYF
TGTGCCAGCAGCGTAGATTCAGGGACGGTAAACGAGCAGTACTTC
>TRBJ1-5|TRBD1|.|TRBV7-2
CASSWAQGSNQPQHF
TGTGCCAGCAGCTGGGCACAGGGGAGCAATCAGCCCCAGCATTTT
>TRBJ2-3|.|.|TRBV10-2
CASNGGRGLADTQYF
TGCGCCAGCAACGGGGGCAGGGGTTTGGCAGATACGCAGTATTTT
>TRBJ2-7|.|.|TRBV5-6
CASSLGGSSYEQYF
TGTGCCAGCAGCTTGGGGGGAAGCTCCTACGAGCAGTACTTC
>TRBJ1-6|.|.|TRBV6-5
CASSYSGRGSPLHF
TGTGCCAGCAGTTACTCGGGGCGAGGCTCACCCCTCCACTTT
>TRBJ2-7|.|.|TRBV10-2
CASSSSPRYEQYF
TGCGCCAGCAGCTCCAGTCCCCGCTACGAGCAGTACTTC
>TRBJ1-1|.|.|TRBV5-4
CASSLVQGNTEAFF
TGTGCCAGCAGCTTGGTACAGGGGAACACTGAAGCTTTCTTT
>TRBJ2-3|TRBD2|.|TRBV7-8
CASSFRRGVTDTQYF
TGTGCCAGCAGCTTCAGGCGGGGGGTCACAGATACGCAGTATTTT
>TRBJ1-6|.|.|TRBV4-2
CASSRPGTANSPLHF
TGTGCCAGCAGCCGCCCCGGAACAGCGAATTCACCCCTCCACTTT
>TRBJ1-1|.|.|TRBV5-6
CASSLEIGDKTEAFF
TGTGCCAGCAGCTTGGAGATCGGAGACAAGACTGAAGCTTTCTTT
>TRBJ1-2|.|.|TRBV9
CASSGGRSLSPGYTF
TGTGCCAGCAGCGGTGGACGGAGTCTGTCCCCTGGCTACACCTTC
>TRBJ2-7|TRBD1|few|TRBV10-3
CAISDAGTGGRYEQYF
TGTGCCATCAGTGATGCTGGGACAGGGGGGAGGTACGAGCAGTACTTC